Listed below are T cell receptor beta chains from one sample, sequenced in a study of T cell responses to AZD1222 COVID-19 vaccine. The protocol was immunoSEQ multiplex PCR, while the TCRdb copy is restricted to in-frame clones and leaves out a portion. The sample lists 110,000 to 150,000 clones; around 91% were seen once. Specimen: peripheral blood, collected on day 0 of AZD1222 vaccination. The receptor source for this set is an adult in good health. CDR3s include the opening cysteine and the closing phenylalanine or tryptophan. Fields, in order: D gene, clone size, V gene, J gene, CDR3 DNA, CDR3 protein. A D gene is named only where the DNA matches it firmly. Size values are once, few and many counts, or a class for expanded clones, and some rows have none.

d_call: TRBD1
clone_size: .
v_call: TRBV6-5
j_call: TRBJ1-6
cdr3_nt: TGTGCCAGCAGTAACCGGGGACAGTCACCCCTCCACTTT
cdr3_aa: CASSNRGQSPLHF

d_call: TRBD1
clone_size: .
v_call: TRBV28
j_call: TRBJ1-1
cdr3_nt: TGTGCCAGCAGTTTTAGGGACAGGAGGAACACTGAAGCTTTCTTT
cdr3_aa: CASSFRDRRNTEAFF

d_call: .
clone_size: .
v_call: TRBV3-1/TRBV3-2
j_call: TRBJ2-7
cdr3_nt: TGTGCCAGCAGCCAAGTTTCTACGTACGAGCAGTACTTC
cdr3_aa: CASSQVSTYEQYF

d_call: .
clone_size: .
v_call: TRBV9
j_call: TRBJ2-3
cdr3_nt: TGTGCCAGCAGCGTAGTCCCTCAGGGCGGCACAGATACGCAGTATTTT
cdr3_aa: CASSVVPQGGTDTQYF

d_call: .
clone_size: .
v_call: TRBV12-3/TRBV12-4
j_call: TRBJ2-1
cdr3_nt: TGTGCCAGCAGTTTAGTGTGGGAGGAGCAGTTCTTC
cdr3_aa: CASSLVWEEQFF

d_call: .
clone_size: once
v_call: TRBV6-5
j_call: TRBJ2-7
cdr3_nt: TGTGCCAGCAGTTACGACGAGCGCCCGTTCTACGAGCAGTACTTC
cdr3_aa: CASSYDERPFYEQYF

d_call: .
clone_size: .
v_call: TRBV7-2
j_call: TRBJ1-5
cdr3_nt: TGTGCCAGCAGCCTTACAGGGCGTAATCAGCCCCAGCATTTT
cdr3_aa: CASSLTGRNQPQHF

d_call: .
clone_size: .
v_call: TRBV6-5
j_call: TRBJ2-7
cdr3_nt: TGTGCCAACCCAAGGGGGGGCCCCTCCTACGAGCAGTACTTC
cdr3_aa: CANPRGGPSYEQYF

d_call: .
clone_size: .
v_call: TRBV19
j_call: TRBJ1-6
cdr3_nt: TGTGCCAGTAGTATCGGAAAGACCTTGAACTATAATTCACCCCTCCACTTT
cdr3_aa: CASSIGKTLNYNSPLHF

d_call: .
clone_size: .
v_call: TRBV5-1
j_call: TRBJ2-5
cdr3_nt: TGCGCCCCCGGCGATTGGACTAATCCATACTTAGAGACCCAGTACTTC
cdr3_aa: CAPGDWTNPYLETQYF

d_call: .
clone_size: .
v_call: TRBV24-1
j_call: TRBJ1-5
cdr3_nt: TGTGCCACCCAGGCGACTAGCAATCAGCCCCAGCATTTT
cdr3_aa: CATQATSNQPQHF

d_call: .
clone_size: .
v_call: TRBV2
j_call: TRBJ1-5
cdr3_nt: TGTGCCAGCAGTGTGGAGGGGGGGGGAAATCAGCCCCAGCATTTT
cdr3_aa: CASSVEGGGNQPQHF

d_call: TRBD1
clone_size: few
v_call: TRBV2
j_call: TRBJ1-1
cdr3_nt: TGTGCCAGCAGTCGTGGCAGGGGGCGTACTGAAGCTTTCTTT
cdr3_aa: CASSRGRGRTEAFF

d_call: TRBD2
clone_size: .
v_call: TRBV30
j_call: TRBJ2-3
cdr3_nt: TGTGCCCTAGCGGGGGCCTTCACAGATACGCAGTATTTT
cdr3_aa: CALAGAFTDTQYF

d_call: TRBD2
clone_size: .
v_call: TRBV9
j_call: TRBJ2-1
cdr3_nt: TGTGCCAGCAGCGTAGGGCCTAGCGGTTCCTACAATGAGCAGTTCTTC
cdr3_aa: CASSVGPSGSYNEQFF

d_call: TRBD2
clone_size: .
v_call: TRBV11-2
j_call: TRBJ2-3
cdr3_nt: TGTGCCAGCAGCCATGAACCTCCCGGGAGGGCCTCAGATACGCAGTATTTT
cdr3_aa: CASSHEPPGRASDTQYF

d_call: .
clone_size: once
v_call: TRBV5-6
j_call: TRBJ1-2
cdr3_nt: TGTGCCAGCAGCTTGCTGGAAGGTGGCTACACCTTC
cdr3_aa: CASSLLEGGYTF

d_call: .
clone_size: .
v_call: TRBV25-1
j_call: TRBJ2-3
cdr3_nt: TGTGCCAGCAGTGGAGAGGGCCTCACAGATACGCAGTATTTT
cdr3_aa: CASSGEGLTDTQYF

d_call: .
clone_size: .
v_call: TRBV12-3/TRBV12-4
j_call: TRBJ1-1
cdr3_nt: TGTGCCAGCTCAGGGAACACTGAAGCTTTCTTT
cdr3_aa: CASSGNTEAFF

d_call: .
clone_size: .
v_call: TRBV5-1
j_call: TRBJ2-5
cdr3_nt: TGCGCCAGCAGCCCCCCCGGCCCGGAGACCCAGTACTTC
cdr3_aa: CASSPPGPETQYF

d_call: .
clone_size: .
v_call: TRBV6-1
j_call: TRBJ1-6
cdr3_nt: TGTGCCAGCAGTGATACAGGGCCTAATTCACCCCTCCACTTT
cdr3_aa: CASSDTGPNSPLHF

d_call: .
clone_size: .
v_call: TRBV2
j_call: TRBJ1-6
cdr3_nt: TGTGCCAGGACAGTTGCACCCAATTCACCCCTCCACTTT
cdr3_aa: CARTVAPNSPLHF

d_call: .
clone_size: .
v_call: TRBV19
j_call: TRBJ1-6
cdr3_nt: TGTGCCACCCAGTCCCGCCAGCAGATTAATTCACCCCTCCACTTT
cdr3_aa: CATQSRQQINSPLHF

d_call: TRBD2
clone_size: .
v_call: TRBV6-5
j_call: TRBJ2-3
cdr3_nt: TGTGCCAGCAGTTACGGAGCGGGGGGCACAGATACGCAGTATTTT
cdr3_aa: CASSYGAGGTDTQYF

d_call: .
clone_size: .
v_call: TRBV12-3/TRBV12-4
j_call: TRBJ2-3
cdr3_nt: TGTGCCAGCAGTGAAGGGCTAGAAGATACGCAGTATTTT
cdr3_aa: CASSEGLEDTQYF

d_call: .
clone_size: few
v_call: TRBV4-1
j_call: TRBJ1-1
cdr3_nt: TGCGCCAGCAGAATAGGCCATAAGGACACTGAAGCTTTCTTT
cdr3_aa: CASRIGHKDTEAFF

d_call: .
clone_size: few
v_call: TRBV14
j_call: TRBJ2-1
cdr3_nt: TGTGCCAGCAGCCAAGGCCGCCTTAGGAGCGTCTACAATGAGCAGTTCTTC
cdr3_aa: CASSQGRLRSVYNEQFF

d_call: .
clone_size: .
v_call: TRBV18
j_call: TRBJ1-3
cdr3_nt: TGTGCCAGCTCACCCACTCCTACAGGGTTTAAGATGGGAAACACCATATATTTT
cdr3_aa: CASSPTPTGFKMGNTIYF

d_call: .
clone_size: few
v_call: TRBV6-5
j_call: TRBJ2-1
cdr3_nt: TGTGCCAGCAGGGGCTCTACCTACAATGAGCAGTTCTTC
cdr3_aa: CASRGSTYNEQFF

d_call: .
clone_size: few
v_call: TRBV4-1
j_call: TRBJ2-7
cdr3_nt: TGCGCCAGCAGCAGCCGTGAGAAGGGCCCGGAGCAGTACTTC
cdr3_aa: CASSSREKGPEQYF

d_call: .
clone_size: .
v_call: TRBV7-2
j_call: TRBJ1-6
cdr3_nt: TGTGCCAGCAGCTTAATTGTGGGAGGGTCACCCCTCCACTTT
cdr3_aa: CASSLIVGGSPLHF

d_call: TRBD2
clone_size: .
v_call: TRBV5-1
j_call: TRBJ2-1
cdr3_nt: TGCGCCAGCAGCATGACTAGCGGGGGGGCCGGAAATGAGCAGTTCTTC
cdr3_aa: CASSMTSGGAGNEQFF

d_call: .
clone_size: .
v_call: TRBV29-1
j_call: TRBJ2-7
cdr3_nt: TGCAGCGTCGTGTCGGCCCACTACGAGCAGTACTTC
cdr3_aa: CSVVSAHYEQYF

d_call: .
clone_size: once
v_call: TRBV15
j_call: TRBJ2-1
cdr3_nt: TGTGCCACCAGCAGAGCGTTGGGTGAGCAGTTCTTC
cdr3_aa: CATSRALGEQFF

d_call: .
clone_size: .
v_call: TRBV27
j_call: TRBJ1-2
cdr3_nt: TGTGCCAGCAGTTTATCGAATAGGGGAGGCTACACCTTC
cdr3_aa: CASSLSNRGGYTF

d_call: .
clone_size: .
v_call: TRBV10-2
j_call: TRBJ2-7
cdr3_nt: TGCGCCAGCAAAGACGCGGGTACCTACGAGCAGTACTTC
cdr3_aa: CASKDAGTYEQYF

d_call: TRBD1
clone_size: .
v_call: TRBV5-6
j_call: TRBJ2-2
cdr3_nt: TGTGCCAGCAGCCCGGGACAGGGGCCCGGGGAGCTGTTTTTT
cdr3_aa: CASSPGQGPGELFF

d_call: .
clone_size: .
v_call: TRBV19
j_call: TRBJ1-4
cdr3_nt: TGTGCCAGTAGTCGAGGAGAAGCAACTAATGAAAAACTGTTTTTT
cdr3_aa: CASSRGEATNEKLFF

d_call: .
clone_size: .
v_call: TRBV12-3/TRBV12-4
j_call: TRBJ2-1
cdr3_nt: TGTGCCAGCAGTTTAACCGTAGCGTCTGAGCAGTTCTTC
cdr3_aa: CASSLTVASEQFF

d_call: .
clone_size: .
v_call: TRBV4-1
j_call: TRBJ1-6
cdr3_nt: TGCGCCAGCAGCCAACAGAATTCACCCCTCCACTTT
cdr3_aa: CASSQQNSPLHF

d_call: .
clone_size: .
v_call: TRBV6-5
j_call: TRBJ1-2
cdr3_nt: TGTGCCAGCAGATTCATGGGAACTAACTATGGCTACACCTTC
cdr3_aa: CASRFMGTNYGYTF

d_call: .
clone_size: .
v_call: TRBV30
j_call: TRBJ2-2
cdr3_nt: TGTGCCTGGAACCGGGGGTTGAGGGAGCTGTTTTTT
cdr3_aa: CAWNRGLRELFF

d_call: .
clone_size: .
v_call: TRBV6-5
j_call: TRBJ1-2
cdr3_nt: TGTGCCAGCAGTCCATCTTGGAGTAACTATGGCTACACCTTC
cdr3_aa: CASSPSWSNYGYTF

d_call: TRBD1
clone_size: .
v_call: TRBV30
j_call: TRBJ2-2
cdr3_nt: TGTGCCTGGAGCGGACAGGGGGCTGCCGGGGAGCTGTTTTTT
cdr3_aa: CAWSGQGAAGELFF

d_call: .
clone_size: .
v_call: TRBV5-1
j_call: TRBJ1-1
cdr3_nt: TGCGCCAGCAGCTTGATACCCACGGAAGCTTTCTTT
cdr3_aa: CASSLIPTEAFF

d_call: .
clone_size: .
v_call: TRBV21-1
j_call: TRBJ2-7
cdr3_nt: TGTGCCAGCAGCAAAGGCCCGAGGGGCGCATTGTACGAGCAGTACTTC
cdr3_aa: CASSKGPRGALYEQYF

d_call: TRBD2
clone_size: .
v_call: TRBV19
j_call: TRBJ2-7
cdr3_nt: TGTGCCAGTAGTATCGGGAGGGGGAGAACCTACGAGCAGTACTTC
cdr3_aa: CASSIGRGRTYEQYF

d_call: TRBD1
clone_size: .
v_call: TRBV4-1
j_call: TRBJ1-4
cdr3_nt: TGCGCCAGCAGCCATTTTACCGGGACAGGTGCTGAAAAACTGTTTTTT
cdr3_aa: CASSHFTGTGAEKLFF